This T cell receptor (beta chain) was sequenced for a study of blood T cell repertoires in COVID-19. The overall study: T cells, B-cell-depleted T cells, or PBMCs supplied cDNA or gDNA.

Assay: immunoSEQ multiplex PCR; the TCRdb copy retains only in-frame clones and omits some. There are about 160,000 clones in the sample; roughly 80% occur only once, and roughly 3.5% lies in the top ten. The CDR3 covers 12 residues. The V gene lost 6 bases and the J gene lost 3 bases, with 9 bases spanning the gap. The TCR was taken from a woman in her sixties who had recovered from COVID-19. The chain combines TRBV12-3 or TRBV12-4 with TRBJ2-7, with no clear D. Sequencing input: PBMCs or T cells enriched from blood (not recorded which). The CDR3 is CASSNQDYEQYF. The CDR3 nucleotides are TGTGCCAGCAGCAATCAGGACTACGAGCAGTACTTC.